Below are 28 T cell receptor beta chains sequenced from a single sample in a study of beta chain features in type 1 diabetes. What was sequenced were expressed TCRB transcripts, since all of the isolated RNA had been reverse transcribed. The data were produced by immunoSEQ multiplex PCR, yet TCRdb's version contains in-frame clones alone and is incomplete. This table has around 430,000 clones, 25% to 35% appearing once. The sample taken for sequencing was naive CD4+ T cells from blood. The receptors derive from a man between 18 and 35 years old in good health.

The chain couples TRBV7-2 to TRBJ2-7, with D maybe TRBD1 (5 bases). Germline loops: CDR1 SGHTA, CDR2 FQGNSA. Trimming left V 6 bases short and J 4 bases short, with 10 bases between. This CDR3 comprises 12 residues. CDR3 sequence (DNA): TGTGCCAGCAGTAGCCCAGGGTACGAGCAGTACTTC. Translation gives CASSSPGYEQYF.

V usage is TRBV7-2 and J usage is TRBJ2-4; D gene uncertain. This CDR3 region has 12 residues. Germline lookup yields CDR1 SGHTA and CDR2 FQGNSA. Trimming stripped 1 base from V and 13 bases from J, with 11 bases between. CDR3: CASSLVKPIQYF. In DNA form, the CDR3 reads TGTGCCAGCAGCTTAGTTAAACCGATCCAGTACTTC.

CDR3 loop: CASSQVTGDNSYEQYF. CDR3 DNA sequence: TGTGCCAGCAGCCAAGTGACAGGAGACAACTCCTACGAGCAGTACTTC. This sequence joins TRBV4-2 and TRBJ2-7, with a weak D call TRBD1 (6 bases). The CDR3 has 16 amino acids. CDR1 and CDR2 (germline): LGHNA, YNFKEQ. V was pared by 1 base and J by 0 bases, with 13 bases between.

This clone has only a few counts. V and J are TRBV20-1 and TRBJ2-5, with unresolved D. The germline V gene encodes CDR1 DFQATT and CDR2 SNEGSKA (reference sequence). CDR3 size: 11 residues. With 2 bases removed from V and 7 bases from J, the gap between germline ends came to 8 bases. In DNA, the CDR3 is TGCAGTGCTAGACCCCGGACGACCCAGTACTTC. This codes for CSARPRTTQYF.

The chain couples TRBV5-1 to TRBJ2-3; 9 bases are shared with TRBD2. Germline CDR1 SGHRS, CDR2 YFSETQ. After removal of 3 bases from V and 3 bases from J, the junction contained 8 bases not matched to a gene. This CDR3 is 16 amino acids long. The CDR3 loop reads CASSSGLAGLTDTQYF. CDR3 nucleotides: TGCGCCAGCAGCTCCGGCCTAGCGGGATTAACAGATACGCAGTATTTT.

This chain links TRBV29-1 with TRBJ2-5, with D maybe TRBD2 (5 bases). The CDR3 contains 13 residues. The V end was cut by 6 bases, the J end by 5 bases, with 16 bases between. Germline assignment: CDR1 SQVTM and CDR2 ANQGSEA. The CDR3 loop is CSVRSYPGETQYF. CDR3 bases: TGCAGCGTCAGATCTTACCCGGGGGAGACCCAGTACTTC. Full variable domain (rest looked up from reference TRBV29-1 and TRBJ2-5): SAVISQKPSRDICQRGTSLTIQCQVDSQVTMMFWYRQQPGQSLTLIATANQGSEATYESGFVIDKFPISRPNLTFSTLTVSNMSPEDSSIYLCSVRSYPGETQYFGPGTRLLVL.

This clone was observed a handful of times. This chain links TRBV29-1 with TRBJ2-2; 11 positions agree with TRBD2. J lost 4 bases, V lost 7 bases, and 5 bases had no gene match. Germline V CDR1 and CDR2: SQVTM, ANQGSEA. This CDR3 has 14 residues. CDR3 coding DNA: TGCAGCGGAAGGACTAGCGGGCGCACCGGGGAGCTGTTTTTT. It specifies CSGRTSGRTGELFF.

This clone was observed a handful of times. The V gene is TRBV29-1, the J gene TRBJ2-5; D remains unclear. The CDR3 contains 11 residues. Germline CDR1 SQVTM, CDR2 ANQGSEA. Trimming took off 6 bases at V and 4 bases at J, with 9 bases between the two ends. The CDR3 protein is CSVSYGETQYF. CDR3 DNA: TGCAGCGTCTCCTATGGAGAGACCCAGTACTTC.

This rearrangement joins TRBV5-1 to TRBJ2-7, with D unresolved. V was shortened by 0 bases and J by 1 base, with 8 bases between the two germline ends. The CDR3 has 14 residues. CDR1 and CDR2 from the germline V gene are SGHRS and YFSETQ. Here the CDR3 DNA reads TGCGCCAGCAGCTTGGATAGTATATCCTACGAGCAGTACTTC. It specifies CASSLDSISYEQYF.

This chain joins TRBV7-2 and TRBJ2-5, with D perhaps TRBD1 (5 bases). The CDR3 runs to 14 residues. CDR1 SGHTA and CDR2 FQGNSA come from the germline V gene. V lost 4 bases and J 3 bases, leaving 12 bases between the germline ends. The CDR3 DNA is TGTGCCAGCAGCTCAGGGCCCTTTGAAGAGACCCAGTACTTC. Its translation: CASSSGPFEETQYF.

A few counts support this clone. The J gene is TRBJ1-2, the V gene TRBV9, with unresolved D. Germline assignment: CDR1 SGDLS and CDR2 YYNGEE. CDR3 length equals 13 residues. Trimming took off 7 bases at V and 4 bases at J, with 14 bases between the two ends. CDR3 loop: CASRAGGSYGYTF. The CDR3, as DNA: TGTGCCAGCCGCGCCGGCGGCTCCTATGGCTACACCTTC.

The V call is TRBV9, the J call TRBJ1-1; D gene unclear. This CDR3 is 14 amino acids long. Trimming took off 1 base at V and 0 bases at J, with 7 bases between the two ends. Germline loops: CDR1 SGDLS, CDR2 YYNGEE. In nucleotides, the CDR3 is TGTGCCAGCAGCGTAAGGGCGGTGAACACTGAAGCTTTCTTT. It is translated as CASSVRAVNTEAFF.

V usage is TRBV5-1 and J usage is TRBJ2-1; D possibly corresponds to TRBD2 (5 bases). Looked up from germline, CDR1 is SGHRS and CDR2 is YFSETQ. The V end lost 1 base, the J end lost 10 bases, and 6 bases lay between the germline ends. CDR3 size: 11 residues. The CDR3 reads CASSLQREQFF. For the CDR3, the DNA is TGCGCCAGCAGCTTGCAGCGGGAGCAGTTCTTC.

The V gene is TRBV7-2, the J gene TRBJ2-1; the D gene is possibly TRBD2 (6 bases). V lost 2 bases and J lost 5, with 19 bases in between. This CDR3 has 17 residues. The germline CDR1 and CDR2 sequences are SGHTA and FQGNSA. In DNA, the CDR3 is TGTGCCAGCAGCTTAAGGAGCAGGCTCGGAGGGGACAATGAGCAGTTCTTC. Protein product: CASSLRSRLGGDNEQFF.

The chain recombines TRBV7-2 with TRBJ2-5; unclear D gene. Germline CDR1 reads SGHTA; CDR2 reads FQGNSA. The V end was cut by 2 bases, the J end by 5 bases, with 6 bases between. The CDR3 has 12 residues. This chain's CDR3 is CASSLLDETQYF. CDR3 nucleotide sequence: TGTGCCAGCAGCTTACTAGACGAGACCCAGTACTTC.

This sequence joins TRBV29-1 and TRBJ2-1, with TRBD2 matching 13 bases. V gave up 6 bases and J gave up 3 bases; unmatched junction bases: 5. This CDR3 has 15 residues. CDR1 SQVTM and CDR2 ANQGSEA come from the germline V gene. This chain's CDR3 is CSVGTSGMNYNEQFF. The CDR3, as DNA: TGCAGCGTGGGGACTAGCGGGATGAACTACAATGAGCAGTTCTTC.

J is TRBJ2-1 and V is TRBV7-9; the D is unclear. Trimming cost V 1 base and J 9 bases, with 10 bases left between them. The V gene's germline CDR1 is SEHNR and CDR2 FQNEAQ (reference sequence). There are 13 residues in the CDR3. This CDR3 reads CASSLGIGGEQFF. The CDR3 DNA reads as TGTGCCAGCAGCTTAGGTATCGGCGGTGAGCAGTTCTTC.

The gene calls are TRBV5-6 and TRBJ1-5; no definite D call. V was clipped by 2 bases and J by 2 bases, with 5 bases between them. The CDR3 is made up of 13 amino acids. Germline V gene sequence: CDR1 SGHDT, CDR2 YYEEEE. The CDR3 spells CASSFTGNQPQHF. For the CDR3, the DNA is TGTGCCAGCAGCTTCACGGGCAATCAGCCCCAGCATTTT.

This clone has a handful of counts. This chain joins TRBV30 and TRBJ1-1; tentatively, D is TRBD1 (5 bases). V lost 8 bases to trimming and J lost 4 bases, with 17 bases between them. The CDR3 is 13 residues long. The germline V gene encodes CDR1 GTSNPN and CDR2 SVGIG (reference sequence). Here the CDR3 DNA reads TGTGCCGGCCCTGACAGCATATTCACTGAAGCTTTCTTT. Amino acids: CAGPDSIFTEAFF.

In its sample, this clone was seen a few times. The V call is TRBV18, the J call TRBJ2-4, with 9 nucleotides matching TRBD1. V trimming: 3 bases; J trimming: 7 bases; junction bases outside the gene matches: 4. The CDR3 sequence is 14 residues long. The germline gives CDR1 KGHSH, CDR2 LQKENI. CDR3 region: CASSPDRGTNIQYF. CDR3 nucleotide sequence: TGTGCCAGCTCACCTGACAGGGGGACGAACATTCAGTACTTC.

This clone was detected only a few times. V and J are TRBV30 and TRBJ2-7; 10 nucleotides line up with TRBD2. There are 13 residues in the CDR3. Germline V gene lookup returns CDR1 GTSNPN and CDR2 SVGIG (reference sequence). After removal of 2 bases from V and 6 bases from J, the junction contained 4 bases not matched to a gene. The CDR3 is CAWSLQREGEQYF. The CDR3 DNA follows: TGTGCCTGGAGTCTCCAGCGGGAGGGCGAGCAGTACTTC.

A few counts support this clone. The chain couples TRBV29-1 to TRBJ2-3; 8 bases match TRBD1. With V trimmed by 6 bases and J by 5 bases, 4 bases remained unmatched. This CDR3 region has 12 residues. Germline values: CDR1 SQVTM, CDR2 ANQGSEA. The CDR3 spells CSVDRAGDTQYF. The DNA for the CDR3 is TGCAGCGTGGACAGGGCTGGAGATACGCAGTATTTT.

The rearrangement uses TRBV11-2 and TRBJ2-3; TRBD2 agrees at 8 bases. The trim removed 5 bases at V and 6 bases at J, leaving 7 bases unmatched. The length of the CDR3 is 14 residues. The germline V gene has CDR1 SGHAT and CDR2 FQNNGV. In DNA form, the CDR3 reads TGTGCCAGCAGCCATAGCGGGATGGTCGATACGCAGTATTTT. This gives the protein CASSHSGMVDTQYF.

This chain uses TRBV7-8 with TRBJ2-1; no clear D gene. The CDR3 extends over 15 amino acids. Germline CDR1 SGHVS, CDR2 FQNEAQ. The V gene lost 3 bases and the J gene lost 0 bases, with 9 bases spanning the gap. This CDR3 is CASSFTLSSYNEQFF. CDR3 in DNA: TGTGCCAGCAGCTTCACGTTGAGCTCCTACAATGAGCAGTTCTTC.

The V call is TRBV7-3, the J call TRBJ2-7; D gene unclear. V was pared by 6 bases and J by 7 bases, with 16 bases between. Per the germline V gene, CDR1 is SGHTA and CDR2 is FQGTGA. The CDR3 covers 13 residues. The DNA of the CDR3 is TGTGCCAGCAGGGCCACTACTCGCCTTGAGCAGTACTTC. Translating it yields CASRATTRLEQYF. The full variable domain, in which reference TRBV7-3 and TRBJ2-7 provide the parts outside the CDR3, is GAGVSQTPSNKVTEKGKYVELRCDPISGHTALYWYRQSLGQGPEFLIYFQGTGAADDSGLPNDRFFAVRPEGSVSTLKIQRTERGDSAVYLCASRATTRLEQYFGPGTRLTVT.

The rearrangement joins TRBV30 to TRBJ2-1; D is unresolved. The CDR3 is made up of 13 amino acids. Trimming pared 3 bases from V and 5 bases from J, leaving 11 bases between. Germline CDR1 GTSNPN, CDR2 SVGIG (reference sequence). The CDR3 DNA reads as TGTGCCTGGAGCCTCGACTCAAACAATGAGCAGTTCTTC. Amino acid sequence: CAWSLDSNNEQFF. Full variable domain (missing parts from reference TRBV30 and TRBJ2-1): SQTIHQWPATLVQPVGSPLSLECTVEGTSNPNLYWYRQAAGRGLQLLFYSVGIGQISSEVPQNLSASRPQDRQFILSSKKLLLSDSGFYLCAWSLDSNNEQFFGPGTRLTVL.

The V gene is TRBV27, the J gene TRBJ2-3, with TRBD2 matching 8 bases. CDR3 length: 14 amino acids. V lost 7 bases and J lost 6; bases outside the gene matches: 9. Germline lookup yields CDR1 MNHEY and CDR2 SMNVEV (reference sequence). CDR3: CASTPGGAKDTQYF. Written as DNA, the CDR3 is TGTGCCAGCACCCCGGGGGGGGCGAAGGATACGCAGTATTTT.

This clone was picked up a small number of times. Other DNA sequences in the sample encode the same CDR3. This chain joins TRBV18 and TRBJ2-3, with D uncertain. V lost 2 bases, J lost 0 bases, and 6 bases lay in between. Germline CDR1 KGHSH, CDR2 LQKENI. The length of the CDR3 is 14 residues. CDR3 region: CASSPTASTDTQYF. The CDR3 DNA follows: TGTGCCAGCTCACCAACTGCTAGCACAGATACGCAGTATTTT.